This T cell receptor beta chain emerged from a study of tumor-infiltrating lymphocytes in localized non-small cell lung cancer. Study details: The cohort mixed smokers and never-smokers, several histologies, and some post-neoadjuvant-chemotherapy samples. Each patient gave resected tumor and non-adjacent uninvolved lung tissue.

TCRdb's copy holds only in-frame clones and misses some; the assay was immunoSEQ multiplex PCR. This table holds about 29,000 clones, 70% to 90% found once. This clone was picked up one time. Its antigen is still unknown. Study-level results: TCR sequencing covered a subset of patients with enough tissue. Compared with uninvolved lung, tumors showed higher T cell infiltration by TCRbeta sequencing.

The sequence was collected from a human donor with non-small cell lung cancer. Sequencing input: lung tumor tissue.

The CDR3 DNA follows: TGTGCCAGCAGCTTAGGGGGAGGCTACACCTTC. It yields the protein CASSLGGGYTF. This rearrangement joins TRBV7-2 to TRBJ1-2; D is unresolved. Germline V gene lookup returns CDR1 SGHTA and CDR2 FQGNSA. Trimming pared 1 base from V and 8 bases from J, leaving 5 bases between. The CDR3 length is 11 residues. Using reference TRBV7-2 and TRBJ1-2 for the parts outside the CDR3, the full variable domain is GAGVSQSPSNKVTEKGKDVELRCDPISGHTALYWYRQSLGQGLEFLIYFQGNSAPDKSGLPSDRFSAERTGGSVSTLTIQRTQQEDSAVYLCASSLGGGYTFGSGTRLTVV.